The clone carrying this T cell receptor (beta chain) was picked up many times. What it binds is not known. These data come from a study of T-cell reconstitution after alpha-beta-depleted transplantation in children. Preparation of the TCRbeta library was carried out with unique molecular identifiers. Via MiXCR, TCRdb re-called the PCR reads, giving one row per CDR3 protein. The sample lists about 300,000 distinct CDR3 sequences, 10% seen once, with 7.5% in the top ten. Study conclusions and caveats: Some patients' high day-60 TCRbeta diversity was traced to surviving recipient T cells and thymic progenitors. One year post-transplant, T-cell counts and diversity were largely derived from T cells produced anew.

V dropped 7 bases and J dropped 8; count of bases not matched to a gene: 10. CDR3 size: 14 residues. The germline V gene encodes CDR1 SQVTM and CDR2 ANQGSEA. This sequence joins TRBV29-1 and TRBJ2-1, with 11 bases fitting TRBD2. This sequence was found in a boy younger than two with acute myeloid leukemia, due to receive a stem cell transplant. The source was PBMCs, collected before TCRalphabeta/CD19-depleted stem cell transplant. The CDR3: CSGALAGAWDEQFF. CDR3 in DNA: TGCAGCGGAGCACTAGCGGGAGCGTGGGATGAGCAGTTCTTC.